Presented here are 32 T cell receptor beta chains from one specimen sequenced in a study of immune evolution from preneoplasia to lung adenocarcinoma (dated by TCRdb to 2020 to 2022). Libraries were prepared through the immunoSEQ multiplex PCR assay. Held by TCRdb, this immuneACCESS table contains in-frame sequences only and omits some clones. Under half of the omission traces to an unresolved V gene where checked; the cause of the rest is unknown. The table for this sample lists about 7,500 clones; over 60% of them were counted only once. Roughly 2.5% of the sample rests with the top ten. Sequencing input: FFPE invasive lung adenocarcinoma tissue. This sample's cell subset or site label indicates: frankly invasive lung adenocarcinoma (ADC). These receptors were taken from a person aged 35-49 years with lung adenocarcinoma.

The V gene is TRBV6-1, the J gene TRBJ1-1; the D is unclear. Trimming took off 1 base at V and 10 bases at J, with 13 bases between the two ends. CDR3 length: 13 amino acids. Germline CDR1 and CDR2: MNHNS and SASEGT. DNA of the CDR3: TGTGCCAGCAGTGAAGTAAAAGGCCGGGCAGCTTTCTTT. Its translation is CASSEVKGRAAFF.

In its sample, this clone was seen once. The rearrangement links TRBV5-1 to TRBJ1-6, with D perhaps matching TRBD1 (6 bases). This CDR3 comprises 17 residues. V lost 0 bases, J lost 10 bases, and 20 bases lay in between. Germline CDR1 is SGHRS and CDR2 is YFSETQ. Here the CDR3 DNA reads TGCGCCAGCAGCTTGGGCCCGGACAGCACACTTTTATCACCCCTCCACTTT. It specifies CASSLGPDSTLLSPLHF.

The chain links TRBV11-2 to TRBJ2-2; 7 bases match TRBD2. J gave up 4 bases and V 4 bases, and 6 bases lay outside the gene matches. Germline CDR1 is SGHAT and CDR2 is FQNNGV. This CDR3 has 15 residues. The CDR3 region is CASSSSGIGTGELFF. The DNA of the CDR3 is TGTGCCAGCAGCTCGAGCGGGATCGGCACCGGGGAGCTGTTTTTT.

The chain recombines TRBV5-6 with TRBJ2-7; tentative D call: TRBD1 (5 bases). The germline gives CDR1 SGHDT, CDR2 YYEEEE. V shed 4 bases and J shed 0 bases, with 20 bases lying between them. The CDR3 runs to 17 residues. For the CDR3, the DNA is TGTGCCAGCAGCCAACTGGGATGGTCAGGGTTCTCCTACGAGCAGTACTTC. It yields the protein CASSQLGWSGFSYEQYF.

V is TRBV9 and J is TRBJ2-1, with D maybe TRBD2 (7 bases). V gave up 4 bases and J gave up 8 bases, with 13 bases separating them. The CDR3 totals 13 residues. Looked up from germline, CDR1 is SGDLS and CDR2 is YYNGEE. For the CDR3, the DNA is TGTGCCAGCAGCTGGAGGGGGGGGGATGAGCAGTTCTTC. Its translation: CASSWRGGDEQFF. Looking up the rest from reference TRBV9 and TRBJ2-1 gives the full variable domain: DSGVTQTPKHLITATGQRVTLRCSPRSGDLSVYWYQQSLDQGLQFLIQYYNGEERAKGNILERFSAQQFPDLHSELNLSSLELGDSALYFCASSWRGGDEQFFGPGTRLTVL.

The chain carries TRBV11-2 and TRBJ2-1, with no clear D. Germline V lookup: CDR1 SGHAT, CDR2 FQNNGV. The CDR3 loop spans 15 amino acids. The V end lost 0 bases, the J end lost 7 bases, and 13 bases lay between the germline ends. The CDR3 sequence is CASSLEVPPRNEQFF. The DNA of the CDR3 is TGTGCCAGCAGCTTAGAGGTTCCCCCAAGGAATGAGCAGTTCTTC.

The chain carries TRBV19 and TRBJ2-7, with 8 positions matching TRBD1. The V gene's germline CDR1 is LNHDA and CDR2 SQIVND (reference sequence). This CDR3 has 13 residues. The trim removed 3 bases at V and 6 bases at J, leaving 4 bases unmatched. The CDR3 loop reads CASSIAGGSEQYF. In nucleotides, the CDR3 is TGTGCCAGTAGTATCGCAGGGGGCAGCGAGCAGTACTTC.

The chain recombines TRBV5-1 with TRBJ2-6; D might be TRBD1 (6 bases). The V end was cut by 4 bases, the J end by 0 bases, with 17 bases between. CDR3 length equals 18 residues. The germline V gene encodes CDR1 SGHRS and CDR2 YFSETQ. The CDR3 sequence: CASSPQTGIASGANVLTF. The CDR3 nucleotides read TGCGCCAGCAGCCCACAAACAGGGATTGCCTCTGGGGCCAACGTCCTGACTTTC.

The chain couples TRBV5-1 to TRBJ2-2; D possibly corresponds to TRBD1 (5 bases). This CDR3 contains 15 residues. Germline CDR1 SGHRS, CDR2 YFSETQ. V dropped 4 bases and J dropped 0 bases, with 10 bases sitting between them. The CDR3, as DNA: TGCGCCAGCAGCGTGACAGTGGCGAACACCGGGGAGCTGTTTTTT. Amino acid sequence: CASSVTVANTGELFF. Looking up the rest from reference TRBV5-1 and TRBJ2-2 gives the full variable domain: KAGVTQTPRYLIKTRGQQVTLSCSPISGHRSVSWYQQTPGQGLQFLFEYFSETQRNKGNFPGRFSGRQFSNSRSEMNVSTLELGDSALYLCASSVTVANTGELFFGEGSRLTVL.

The DNA for the CDR3 is TGTGCCTGGAGTGTGGGGACCGATGTCTCCTACGAGCAGTACTTC. As protein: CAWSVGTDVSYEQYF. The J gene is TRBJ2-7, the V gene TRBV30, with D possibly being TRBD1 or TRBD2 (5 bases each). The germline V gene has CDR1 GTSNPN and CDR2 SVGIG (reference sequence). The germline V and J ends were trimmed by 0 bases and 0 bases, with 12 bases remaining between them. The CDR3 has 15 residues.

The chain carries TRBV30 and TRBJ2-3; D gene ambiguous. Germline values: CDR1 GTSNPN, CDR2 SVGIG (reference sequence). The CDR3 loop spans 13 amino acids. V lost 2 bases and J lost 2, with 8 bases in between. The CDR3 coding sequence is TGTGCCTGGAGTTTTACCCCCACAGATACGCAGTATTTT. The encoded protein is CAWSFTPTDTQYF.

The chain combines TRBV6-4 with TRBJ1-1; possibly TRBD1 for D (5 bases). Germline V CDR1 and CDR2: MRHNA, SNTAGT. The CDR3 is 13 amino acids. V lost 3 bases to trimming and J lost 5 bases, with 10 bases between them. The CDR3 reads CASSEVRGTEAFF. CDR3 sequence (DNA): TGTGCCAGCAGTGAAGTGAGGGGTACTGAAGCTTTCTTT.

This chain joins TRBV28 and TRBJ2-1; no clear D gene. Germline V gene sequence: CDR1 MDHEN, CDR2 SYDVKM. The V and J ends lost 5 bases and 2 bases respectively, with 13 bases between them. The CDR3 runs 15 residues. DNA of the CDR3: TGTGCCAGCAGTCCCCCCCTAGGAGCCTACAATGAGCAGTTCTTC. Translated: CASSPPLGAYNEQFF.

This clone has more than one count but fewer than ten. The rearrangement joins TRBV5-1 to TRBJ2-5, with TRBD1 matching over 7 bases. CDR3 size: 14 residues. Trimming cost V 0 bases and J 3 bases; bases outside gene matches: 2. The germline V gene encodes CDR1 SGHRS and CDR2 YFSETQ. The chain's CDR3 is CASSLGGTEETQYF. The CDR3 region has the DNA TGCGCCAGCAGCTTGGGGGGGACAGAAGAGACCCAGTACTTC.

A few counts support this clone. The chain uses TRBV25-1 and TRBJ2-1; D not certain. The CDR3 is 15 residues long. V lost 2 bases and J lost 6, with 14 bases in between. Germline lookup yields CDR1 MGHDK and CDR2 SYGVNS. CDR3 sequence reads: CASSEPGNRGNEQFF. Here the CDR3 DNA reads TGTGCCAGCAGTGAACCGGGCAATCGAGGCAATGAGCAGTTCTTC.

The rearrangement links TRBV11-2 to TRBJ2-1; 7 bases map to TRBD1. CDR3 length: 15 residues. After removal of 6 bases from V and 3 bases from J, the junction contained 8 bases not matched to a gene. Germline assignment: CDR1 SGHAT and CDR2 FQNNGV. DNA for the CDR3: TGTGCCAGCAGTTGGGACAGACAATTCTACAATGAGCAGTTCTTC. Encoded protein: CASSWDRQFYNEQFF.

This clone has just a few counts. This sequence joins TRBV7-2 and TRBJ1-1; 10 nucleotides line up with TRBD1. The CDR3 runs to 15 residues. The J segment lost 3 bases and the V segment lost 1 base, leaving 2 bases of the junction unmatched. Germline loops: CDR1 SGHTA, CDR2 FQGNSA. Here the CDR3 DNA reads TGTGCCAGCAGCTTAGATGGGACAGGGGACACTGAAGCTTTCTTT. This encodes CASSLDGTGDTEAFF.

This clone was found once. The chain uses TRBV5-1 and TRBJ2-7; D might be TRBD1 or TRBD2, each matching 5 bases. The length of the CDR3 is 15 residues. V lost 1 base and J 0 bases, leaving 11 bases between the germline ends. Germline values: CDR1 SGHRS, CDR2 YFSETQ. CDR3 sequence (DNA): TGCGCCAGCAGCTTGCTAGCAGGGAGCTCCTACGAGCAGTACTTC. Translating gives CASSLLAGSSYEQYF.

On this clone itself: The sample holds other DNA sequences that translate to the same CDR3. The CDR3 here is CASSVWTGGNYGYTF. The CDR3 DNA reads as TGTGCCAGCAGCGTTTGGACAGGGGGAAACTATGGCTACACCTTC. V and J are TRBV7-2 and TRBJ1-2; TRBD1 aligns across 10 bases. The CDR3 runs to 15 residues. CDR1 and CDR2 from the germline V gene are SGHTA and FQGNSA. J was trimmed by 2 bases and V by 5 bases; bases with no gene match: 5.

J is TRBJ2-7 and V is TRBV5-1; 7 bases map to TRBD1. The length of the CDR3 is 13 residues. Germline CDR1 and CDR2: SGHRS and YFSETQ. After removal of 0 bases from V and 6 bases from J, the junction contained 3 bases not matched to a gene. In nucleotides, the CDR3 is TGCGCCAGCAGCTTGGGGGGACAGCTCGAGCAGTACTTC. Translating gives CASSLGGQLEQYF.

About this clone: The sample holds other DNA sequences that translate to the same CDR3. The gene calls are TRBV6-5 and TRBJ2-5; 7 bases agree with TRBD2. There are 14 residues in the CDR3. Germline V gene sequence: CDR1 MNHEY, CDR2 SVGAGI. The V segment lost 4 bases and the J segment 5 bases; nucleotides outside the gene matches: 7. The CDR3 region has the DNA TGTGCCAGCAGTTCGAGACTAGCTTCTGAGACCCAGTACTTC. It translates to CASSSRLASETQYF.

V is TRBV29-1 and J is TRBJ1-1, with D tentatively TRBD1 (6 bases). In germline, CDR1 is SQVTM, CDR2 ANQGSEA. The CDR3 sequence is 12 residues long. Trimming took 6 bases from V and 6 from J, leaving 14 bases between them. The CDR3 region has the DNA TGCAGCGTCCTACAGGGTTCGGCTGAAGCTTTCTTT. Its translation is CSVLQGSAEAFF.

The chain joins TRBV28 to TRBJ2-7, with 13 bases that match TRBD2. The germline gives CDR1 MDHEN, CDR2 SYDVKM. J was trimmed by 5 bases and V by 4 bases; bases with no gene match: 5. The CDR3 extends over 15 amino acids. The CDR3 sequence is CASSSPGLAGNEQYF. The CDR3 bases are TGTGCCAGCAGTTCCCCGGGACTAGCGGGAAACGAGCAGTACTTC. Using reference TRBV28 and TRBJ2-7 for the parts outside the CDR3, the full variable domain is DVKVTQSSRYLVKRTGEKVFLECVQDMDHENMFWYRQDPGLGLRLIYFSYDVKMKEKGDIPEGYSVSREKKERFSLILESASTNQTSMYLCASSSPGLAGNEQYFGPGTRLTVT.

The CDR3 region is CASSLKQGFSYEQYF. DNA for the CDR3: TGTGCCAGCAGCTTGAAGCAGGGATTCTCCTACGAGCAGTACTTC. The chain employs TRBV11-2 and TRBJ2-7; D might be TRBD1 (5 bases). V lost 3 bases, J lost 0 bases, and 12 bases lay in between. Germline V gene sequence: CDR1 SGHAT, CDR2 FQNNGV. The CDR3 contains 15 residues.

V is TRBV28 and J is TRBJ1-1, with TRBD1 as a possible D gene (6 bases). This CDR3 comprises 12 residues. Germline loops: CDR1 MDHEN, CDR2 SYDVKM. V was trimmed by 9 bases and J by 11 bases, leaving 19 bases between them. The CDR3 nucleotides read TGTGCCAGTTGGGACAACCCAAGGGAGGCTTTCTTT. This sequence encodes CASWDNPREAFF.

This clone came up a few times. V and J are TRBV11-2 and TRBJ2-3, with no clear D. The V end was cut by 2 bases, the J end by 5 bases, with 14 bases between. The CDR3 is made up of 15 amino acids. Germline CDR1 and CDR2: SGHAT and FQNNGV. CDR3 in DNA: TGTGCCAGCAGCTTATCCCCAGGAAAGGTAGATACGCAGTATTTT. Translated, it gives CASSLSPGKVDTQYF.

The chain is built from TRBV11-3 and TRBJ2-1; 10 bases line up with TRBD2. V was clipped by 1 base and J by 5 bases; unmatched bases: 8. There are 17 residues in the CDR3. Germline V gene lookup returns CDR1 SGHNT and CDR2 YENEEA. The CDR3 nucleotides are TGTGCCAGCAGCTTAGGGACTAGCGGACATAGCAACAATGAGCAGTTCTTC. Protein: CASSLGTSGHSNNEQFF. Filled out from reference TRBV11-3 and TRBJ2-1, the complete variable domain reads EAGVVQSPRYKIIEKKQPVAFWCNPISGHNTLYWYLQNLGQGPELLIRYENEEAVDDSQLPKDRFSAERLKGVDSTLKIQPAELGDSAVYLCASSLGTSGHSNNEQFFGPGTRLTVL.

This rearrangement joins TRBV6-5 to TRBJ1-6, with D unclear. Germline CDR1 MNHEY, CDR2 SVGAGI. The V end was cut by 11 bases, the J end by 5 bases, with 19 bases between. The CDR3 covers 15 residues. The CDR3 sequence: CASGRQRLNNSPLHF. Written as DNA, the CDR3 is TGTGCCTCGGGGAGGCAGCGCCTGAATAATTCACCCCTCCACTTT.

The rearrangement uses TRBV11-2 and TRBJ1-6, with no clear D. This CDR3 has 12 amino acids. The germline CDR1 and CDR2 sequences are SGHAT and FQNNGV. Trimming shortened V by 5 bases and J by 7 bases, and 6 bases separated the two germline ends. The CDR3 coding sequence is TGTGCCAGCAGCGAACAGAATTCACCCCTCCACTTT. Translated: CASSEQNSPLHF.

The J gene is TRBJ2-4, the V gene TRBV7-8, with 14 bases aligning to TRBD2. The V segment lost 4 bases and the J segment 3 bases; nucleotides outside the gene matches: 11. This CDR3 comprises 19 residues. Germline CDR1 and CDR2: SGHVS and FQNEAQ. The CDR3 is CASSSMTSGRAVNKNIQYF. For the CDR3, the DNA is TGTGCCAGCAGCTCAATGACTAGCGGGAGGGCTGTTAACAAAAACATTCAGTACTTC.

The chain carries TRBV6-1 and TRBJ1-5; no firm D call. The CDR3 consists of 15 residues. Germline V gene sequence: CDR1 MNHNS, CDR2 SASEGT. With 6 bases removed from V and 0 bases from J, the gap between germline ends came to 12 bases. In DNA, the CDR3 is TGTGCCAGCAGCTGGACTGACCATAGCAATCAGCCCCAGCATTTT. Translation gives CASSWTDHSNQPQHF.

This clone was counted once. The gene calls are TRBV28 and TRBJ1-5; D remains ambiguous. This CDR3 region has 13 residues. Germline V gene sequence: CDR1 MDHEN, CDR2 SYDVKM. The germline V and J ends were trimmed by 8 bases and 7 bases, with 15 bases remaining between them. DNA of the CDR3: TGTGCCAGCCTCCTGCAGGTTGGACAGCCCCAGCATTTT. Amino acids: CASLLQVGQPQHF.